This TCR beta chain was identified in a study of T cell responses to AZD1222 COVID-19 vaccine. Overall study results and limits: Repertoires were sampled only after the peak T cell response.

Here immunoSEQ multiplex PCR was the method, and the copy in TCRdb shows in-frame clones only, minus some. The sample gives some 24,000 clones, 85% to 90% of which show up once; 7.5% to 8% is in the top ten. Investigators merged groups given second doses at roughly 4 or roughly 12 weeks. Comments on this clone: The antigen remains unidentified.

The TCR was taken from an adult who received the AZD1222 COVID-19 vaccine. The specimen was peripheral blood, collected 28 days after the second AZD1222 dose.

CDR3: CASSGGHGGSEQYF. Written as DNA, the CDR3 is TGCGCCAGCAGCGGAGGACACGGGGGTAGCGAGCAGTACTTC. The chain is built from TRBV5-1 and TRBJ2-7, with a tentative D call TRBD2 (6 bases). Trimming cost V 4 bases and J 6 bases, with 17 bases left between them. CDR1 is SGHRS, CDR2 YFSETQ, per germline. The CDR3 consists of 14 residues. Full variable domain (outside the CDR3, taken from reference TRBV5-1 and TRBJ2-7): KAGVTQTPRYLIKTRGQQVTLSCSPISGHRSVSWYQQTPGQGLQFLFEYFSETQRNKGNFPGRFSGRQFSNSRSEMNVSTLELGDSALYLCASSGGHGGSEQYFGPGTRLTVT.